Presented here are 30 T cell receptor beta chains from one specimen sequenced in a study of cytomegalovirus exposure and HLA in healthy donors. Use of 60 Vbeta and 13 Jbeta primers characterized the PCR. Data came from immunoSEQ multiplex PCR; TCRdb stores just in-frame clones and leaves some out. Of about 140,000 clones in the sample, about 80% were seen once. Sequences were obtained from PBMCs. The origin of the receptors is a man younger than 35 in good health and CMV-seronegative.

This clone was detected only a few times. The chain uses TRBV30 and TRBJ1-1; D is possibly TRBD1 (5 bases). V lost 1 base and J 3 bases, leaving 9 bases between the germline ends. There are 13 residues in the CDR3. Germline V lookup: CDR1 GTSNPN, CDR2 SVGIG (reference sequence). The CDR3 loop reads CAWSEGSYTEAFF. The CDR3 region has the DNA TGTGCCTGGAGTGAGGGGTCGTACACTGAAGCTTTCTTT.

In its sample, this clone was seen a few times. V gene TRBV18 combines with J gene TRBJ1-1, with D perhaps matching TRBD1 (6 bases). With 2 bases removed from V and 0 bases from J, the gap between germline ends came to 10 bases. CDR3 length: 15 amino acids. Germline assignment: CDR1 KGHSH and CDR2 LQKENI. Here the CDR3 reads CASSPSGHLNTEAFF. CDR3 nucleotides: TGTGCCAGCTCACCATCGGGACATTTGAACACTGAAGCTTTCTTT.

This chain connects TRBV25-1 to TRBJ2-6; perhaps TRBD1 as D (5 bases). The V end was cut by 2 bases, the J end by 4 bases, with 9 bases between. CDR3 length: 15 residues. The germline gives CDR1 MGHDK, CDR2 SYGVNS. The CDR3 is CASSEQGSGANVLTF. The CDR3 DNA reads TGTGCCAGCAGTGAACAGGGATCCGGGGCCAACGTCCTGACTTTC.

CDR3 DNA sequence: TGTGCCAGCAGACTTAGCGGGGTAAGCTCCTACAATGAGCAGTTCTTC. Protein product: CASRLSGVSSYNEQFF. The V call is TRBV28, the J call TRBJ2-1, with TRBD2 matching over 8 bases. Germline CDR1 reads MDHEN; CDR2 reads SYDVKM. The CDR3 consists of 16 residues. With 6 bases clipped from V and 0 bases from J, the junction kept 7 bases outside the gene matches.

This CDR3 is CASSDSPGVKAQHEQYF. For the CDR3, the DNA is TGTGCCAGCAGTGACTCACCGGGGGTTAAGGCTCAGCACGAGCAGTACTTC. J is TRBJ2-7 and V is TRBV25-1; D is possibly TRBD2 (6 bases). CDR1 is MGHDK and CDR2 is SYGVNS in the germline V gene. Trimming shortened V by 3 bases and J by 5 bases, and 23 bases separated the two germline ends. CDR3 length: 17 amino acids.

This clone was observed a handful of times. The rearrangement joins TRBV30 to TRBJ2-5, with 8 bases fitting TRBD2. With the DNA end fitting TRBJ2-7 better, the J assignment may be wrong. Germline values: CDR1 GTSNPN, CDR2 SVGIG (reference sequence). This CDR3 contains 17 residues. Here the CDR3 reads CAWSARGSGTVGYEQYF. The CDR3 DNA sequence: TGTGCCTGGAGCGCGAGGGGTAGCGGGACGGTAGGATACGAGCAGTACTTC.

This clone has more than one count but fewer than ten. The chain has TRBV7-3 and TRBJ1-2; D is perhaps TRBD1 (6 bases). The CDR3 loop spans 13 amino acids. V gave up 2 bases and J gave up 7 bases, with 11 bases separating them. CDR1 is SGHTA and CDR2 is FQGTGA in the germline V gene. The CDR3 sequence is CASSLGRGFGYTF. The CDR3 DNA sequence: TGTGCCAGCAGCTTAGGCAGGGGATTTGGCTACACCTTC.

The chain combines TRBV7-3 with TRBJ2-1; 12 bases are shared with TRBD2. The junction had 5 bases not matched to a gene; V was cut back by 0 bases and J by 5 bases. From germline, CDR1 is SGHTA and CDR2 FQGTGA. The CDR3 spans 17 residues. CDR3 DNA: TGTGCCAGCAGCTTAACGTTACTAGCGGGGGGAGACAATGAGCAGTTCTTC. As protein: CASSLTLLAGGDNEQFF. Drawing the rest from reference TRBV7-3 and TRBJ2-1, the complete variable domain is GAGVSQTPSNKVTEKGKYVELRCDPISGHTALYWYRQSLGQGPEFLIYFQGTGAADDSGLPNDRFFAVRPEGSVSTLKIQRTERGDSAVYLCASSLTLLAGGDNEQFFGPGTRLTVL.

A single count supports this clone. One junction end disagrees with the germline gene, perhaps due to a read error. The chain has TRBV7-6 and TRBJ2-5, with 12 bases aligning to TRBD2. This CDR3 has 17 residues. Looked up from germline, CDR1 is SGHVS and CDR2 is FNYEAQ. CDR3 protein: CAGSTDLAGGRQETQYF. CDR3 coding DNA: TGTGCCGGCAGCACCGACCTAGCGGGGGGGCGGCAAGAGACCCAGTACTTC.

This clone was seen once. The V gene is TRBV9, the J gene TRBJ2-5; 9 bases agree with TRBD2. CDR3 length: 16 amino acids. The trim removed 3 bases at V and 5 bases at J, leaving 11 bases unmatched. CDR1 and CDR2 (germline): SGDLS, YYNGEE. The CDR3 DNA sequence: TGTGCCAGCAGCGCCGGGGGCGGGGGGGCCGGGGAGACCCAGTACTTC. Translating it yields CASSAGGGGAGETQYF.

This clone occurred once. The V gene is TRBV7-2, the J gene TRBJ1-1, with a possible D match to TRBD1 (5 bases). Germline CDR1 is SGHTA and CDR2 is FQGNSA. V lost 1 base and J 3 bases, leaving 12 bases between the germline ends. This CDR3 is 15 amino acids long. The DNA of the CDR3 is TGTGCCAGCAGCTTAGAAATGGGCAGGGACACTGAAGCTTTCTTT. As protein: CASSLEMGRDTEAFF.

Points on this clone: The sample has other DNA sequences that encode this CDR3 too. V usage is TRBV6-5 and J usage is TRBJ1-1; 7 bases are a match to TRBD1. Germline V gene sequence: CDR1 MNHEY, CDR2 SVGAGI. The trim removed 7 bases at V and 5 bases at J, leaving 4 bases unmatched. There are 12 residues in the CDR3. The CDR3 DNA reads TGTGCCAGCAAAACAGGGGATACTGAAGCTTTCTTT. The encoded protein is CASKTGDTEAFF.

The chain couples TRBV5-6 to TRBJ2-2, with a weak D call TRBD2 (6 bases). CDR1 is SGHDT and CDR2 is YYEEEE in the germline V gene. The germline V and J ends were trimmed by 0 bases and 5 bases, with 14 bases remaining between them. The CDR3 is 16 amino acids. In nucleotides, the CDR3 is TGTGCCAGCAGCTTGGTGGATGTGCGGGAAACCGGGGAGCTGTTTTTT. This sequence encodes CASSLVDVRETGELFF.

The J gene is TRBJ1-6, the V gene TRBV18; tentatively, D is TRBD1 (5 bases). V dropped 3 bases and J dropped 7 bases, with 10 bases sitting between them. The CDR3 sequence is 14 residues long. Germline V CDR1 and CDR2: KGHSH, LQKENI. CDR3 DNA sequence: TGTGCCAGCTCACCTCAGGGAGGAAATTCACCCCTCCACTTT. It yields the protein CASSPQGGNSPLHF. Drawing the rest from reference TRBV18 and TRBJ1-6, the complete variable domain is NAGVMQNPRHLVRRRGQEARLRCSPMKGHSHVYWYRQLPEEGLKFMVYLQKENIIDESGMPKERFSAEFPKEGPSILRIQQVVRGDSAAYFCASSPQGGNSPLHFGNGTRLTVT.

V usage is TRBV7-9 and J usage is TRBJ1-2, with unresolved D. CDR1 is SEHNR, CDR2 FQNEAQ, per germline (reference sequence). The CDR3 length is 14 residues. Trimming left V 5 bases short and J 2 bases short, with 12 bases between. The CDR3 loop is CASSVPGSNYGYTF. The CDR3 DNA sequence: TGTGCCAGCAGCGTCCCCGGGAGCAACTATGGCTACACCTTC.

With regard to this clone: A read error may produce the germline difference seen at one junction end. The chain employs TRBV7-9 and TRBJ1-1, with a weak D call TRBD1 (6 bases). The CDR3 is 14 residues long. Germline V CDR1 and CDR2: SEHNR, FQNEAQ (reference sequence). The CDR3: CASSFDRSQPDAFF. CDR3 nucleotide sequence: TGTGCCAGCAGCTTCGACAGGTCCCAACCTGACGCTTTCTTT.

V gene TRBV7-3 combines with J gene TRBJ1-1, with 8 positions matching TRBD1. V shed 1 base, J shed 1 base, and the junction held 5 bases outside the gene matches. CDR1 is SGHTA and CDR2 is FQGTGA in the germline V gene. The CDR3 spans 16 residues. This chain's CDR3 is CASSLIGQGGNTEAFF. CDR3 coding DNA: TGTGCCAGCAGCTTAATTGGACAGGGAGGGAACACTGAAGCTTTCTTT.

V and J are TRBV9 and TRBJ2-5; 10 bases align to TRBD2. The ends lost 0 bases at V and 0 bases at J; junction bases unmatched: 5. CDR1 and CDR2 from the germline V gene are SGDLS and YYNGEE. This CDR3 is built from 17 residues. The CDR3, as DNA: TGTGCCAGCAGCGTAGCCTGGACTAGCGGTAACCAAGAGACCCAGTACTTC. This sequence encodes CASSVAWTSGNQETQYF. The variable domain in full, with the rest retrieved from reference TRBV9 and TRBJ2-5, is DSGVTQTPKHLITATGQRVTLRCSPRSGDLSVYWYQQSLDQGLQFLIQYYNGEERAKGNILERFSAQQFPDLHSELNLSSLELGDSALYFCASSVAWTSGNQETQYFGPGTRLLVL.

The chain employs TRBV5-1 and TRBJ2-5, with 8 positions matching TRBD1. Trimming cost V 4 bases and J 4 bases; bases outside gene matches: 12. Per the germline V gene, CDR1 is SGHRS and CDR2 is YFSETQ. The CDR3 consists of 16 residues. The CDR3 loop reads CASSHTDRADRETQYF. The CDR3 coding sequence is TGCGCCAGCAGCCACACGGACAGGGCTGATCGAGAGACCCAGTACTTC.

V usage is TRBV7-2 and J usage is TRBJ1-1; 7 nucleotides match TRBD1. The CDR3 runs 16 residues. The germline V gene encodes CDR1 SGHTA and CDR2 FQGNSA. J lost 5 bases, V lost 4 bases, and 13 bases had no gene match. CDR3 DNA sequence: TGTGCCAGCAGCTCCAGGGGGTGGGGGAAAGGGACTGAAGCTTTCTTT. Protein sequence: CASSSRGWGKGTEAFF.

The V and J genes are TRBV7-8 and TRBJ2-1; 8 bases are shared with TRBD2. Germline CDR1 is SGHVS and CDR2 is FQNEAQ. This CDR3 region has 15 residues. The trim removed 3 bases at V and 6 bases at J, leaving 7 bases unmatched. CDR3 nucleotides: TGTGCCAGCAGCTTGCGCCAGGGGACTAGCAATGAGCAGTTCTTC. Residues: CASSLRQGTSNEQFF. The complete variable domain, with remaining parts taken from reference TRBV7-8 and TRBJ2-1, reads GAGVSQSPRYKVAKRGQDVALRCDPISGHVSLFWYQQALGQGPEFLTYFQNEAQLDKSGLPSDRFFAERPEGSVSTLKIQRTQQEDSAVYLCASSLRQGTSNEQFFGPGTRLTVL.

The chain joins TRBV6-4 to TRBJ2-1; 15 bases are a match to TRBD2. The CDR3 covers 15 residues. Looked up from germline, CDR1 is MRHNA and CDR2 is SNTAGT. J lost 6 bases, V lost 6 bases, and 3 bases had no gene match. CDR3 DNA: TGTGCCAGCAGGGGACTAGCGGGAGGCCCCAATGAGCAGTTCTTC. Its translation: CASRGLAGGPNEQFF.

The chain uses TRBV11-3 and TRBJ2-7, with D tentatively TRBD2 (6 bases). CDR1 and CDR2 from the germline V gene are SGHNT and YENEEA. The CDR3 length is 14 residues. Trimming shortened V by 5 bases and J by 4 bases, and 15 bases separated the two germline ends. The CDR3 region is CASSRGAGTYEQYF. The CDR3 DNA is TGTGCCAGCAGCCGCGGGGCAGGGACTTACGAGCAGTACTTC.

This chain connects TRBV6-6 to TRBJ1-1; 11 bases map to TRBD1. Germline V gene lookup returns CDR1 MNHNY and CDR2 SVGAGI (reference sequence). After removal of 5 bases from V and 6 bases from J, the junction contained 5 bases not matched to a gene. The CDR3 spans 14 residues. Here the CDR3 reads CASSLWDRGAEAFF. The CDR3 DNA reads TGTGCCAGCAGTCTATGGGACAGGGGGGCTGAAGCTTTCTTT.

This clone occurred a few times. The chain has TRBV6-5 and TRBJ2-1; 7 nucleotides match TRBD2. Trimming at V came to 0 bases and at J to 3 bases, leaving 2 bases not matched to a gene. CDR3 length equals 15 residues. CDR1 and CDR2 from the germline V gene are MNHEY and SVGAGI. This CDR3 is CASSYSRERYNEQFF. The CDR3 DNA reads TGTGCCAGCAGTTACTCGCGGGAGCGCTACAATGAGCAGTTCTTC.

V and J are TRBV2 and TRBJ1-1; D possibly corresponds to TRBD1 (6 bases). Trimming removed 6 bases at V and 0 bases at J, with 14 bases between. The CDR3 has 15 amino acids. The germline CDR1 and CDR2 sequences are SNHLY and FYNNEI. This CDR3 is CASSRRQALNTEAFF. The CDR3 nucleotides read TGTGCCAGCAGCCGCCGACAGGCACTGAACACTGAAGCTTTCTTT.

The chain couples TRBV7-9 to TRBJ1-2; 9 bases fit TRBD1. This CDR3 has 14 amino acids. Germline V gene data show CDR1 as SEHNR and CDR2 as FQNEAQ (reference sequence). The ends lost 6 bases at V and 6 bases at J; junction bases unmatched: 8. CDR3 sequence reads: CASSWGTGLNGYTF. The DNA of the CDR3 is TGTGCCAGCAGTTGGGGGACAGGGCTTAATGGCTACACCTTC.

This chain uses TRBV2 with TRBJ1-1; unclear D gene. The CDR3 runs 12 residues. Per germline, CDR1 SNHLY and CDR2 FYNNEI. V dropped 3 bases and J dropped 7 bases, with 9 bases sitting between them. The CDR3 is CASSDSLLEAFF. CDR3 nucleotide sequence: TGTGCCAGCAGTGATTCTCTACTTGAAGCTTTCTTT. The whole variable domain, remainder taken from reference TRBV2 and TRBJ1-1, is EPEVTQTPSHQVTQMGQEVILRCVPISNHLYFYWYRQILGQKVEFLVSFYNNEISEKSEIFDDQFSVERPDGSNFTLKIRSTKLEDSAMYFCASSDSLLEAFFGQGTRLTVV.

CDR3 nucleotide sequence: TGTGCCAGCAGCTTCACGACAGGGGAGGCCTACGAGCAGTACTTC. Protein: CASSFTTGEAYEQYF. The J gene is TRBJ2-7, the V gene TRBV7-6; 8 positions match TRBD1. The CDR3 is 15 residues long. Germline assignment: CDR1 SGHVS and CDR2 FNYEAQ. Germline trimming cut 3 bases from V and 2 bases from J; bases unmatched to any gene: 6.

In this sample, this clone turned up a few times. The V and J genes are TRBV5-4 and TRBJ2-7, with 9 bases aligning to TRBD2. V lost 9 bases, J lost 1 base, and 11 bases stayed unmatched. The CDR3 length is 15 residues. The germline V gene encodes CDR1 SGHNT and CDR2 YYREEE (reference sequence). CDR3 residues: CATSRASGASYEQYF. The CDR3 coding sequence is TGTGCCACCTCAAGGGCTAGCGGGGCATCCTACGAGCAGTACTTC.